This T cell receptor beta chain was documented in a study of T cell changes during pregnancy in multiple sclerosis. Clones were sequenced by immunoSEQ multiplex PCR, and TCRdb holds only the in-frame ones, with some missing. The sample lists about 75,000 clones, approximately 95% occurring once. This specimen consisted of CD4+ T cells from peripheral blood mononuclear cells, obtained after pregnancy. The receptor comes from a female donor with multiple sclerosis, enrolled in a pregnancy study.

The CDR3 region has the DNA TGTGCCATCAGTGATTGGGTGACAGCAAGAAACAATGAGCAGTTCTTC. Protein: CAISDWVTARNNEQFF. J is TRBJ2-1 and V is TRBV10-3, with D possibly matching TRBD1 (5 bases). Germline CDR1 is ENHRY and CDR2 is SYGVKD. The germline V and J ends were trimmed by 3 bases and 5 bases, with 17 bases remaining between them. The CDR3 sequence is 16 residues long.